This T cell receptor beta chain was sequenced for a study of blood T cell repertoires in COVID-19 (dated by TCRdb to 2020 to 2022). Regarding the research as a whole: The collaborator samples originated in the United States, Italy and Spain and spanned the acute and convalescent phases of COVID-19. The prospective study material was composed of cDNA or gDNA derived from T cells, B-cell-depleted T cells, or PBMCs. Deeply sampled blood TCRbeta repertoires from subjects exposed to, actively infected with, or recovered from COVID-19 were included in the dataset. The repertoires were made available in a free public database intended to serve as a resource for research on the immune response to SARS-CoV-2. Samples were obtained from the ongoing ImmuneRACE study (first 160 participants) and from 1,200 or so subjects provided by 6 global collaborators. The sample metadata nearly always contained a de-identified subject ID, COVID-19 status, age in years and sex. HLA class I and class II types, where available, came from metadata supplied by the sample provider rather than from assay-based typing.

Trimmed from V: 3 bases; trimmed from J: 3 bases; junction bases lacking a gene match: 7. Sequences SGHNT (CDR1) and YENEEA (CDR2) are obtained from the germline V gene. The CDR3 covers 16 residues, taking in both the cysteine and the phenylalanine. Only CDR3 DNA remains: 48 bases, in frame from the first base. The immunoSEQ Assay, a bias-controlled multiplex PCR, was used to amplify TCRbeta CDR3 regions from genomic DNA. Per the authors' processing: The number of nucleated cells in each sample was estimated from the amplification of reference gene primers within the assay. Sequence reads were collapsed and filtered to measure the absolute abundance of every unique TCRbeta CDR3 rearrangement. For each sample, productive Simpson clonality was calculated by taking the square root of Simpson's diversity index across productive rearrangements. TCRdb retrieved this table from immuneACCESS and kept in-frame rearrangements only. Not all clones are present; in checked studies, unresolved V genes account for under half, and no reason is known for the remainder. V, J and clone size reflect that table, while D and trimming were determined from the DNA. This sample holds 90,000 to 150,000 clones; around 80% were observed only once. The ten largest make up about 4% of the sample.

Collaborating institutions collected whole blood in K2EDTA tubes following their own protocols. For TCRbeta analysis, collaborator samples were shipped as frozen whole blood, as isolated PBMCs, or as DNA extracted from either sample type. Turning to this clone: Which antigen it targets is not known. No much larger clone exists at a distance of one base, and base qualities are not known.

General study outcomes and caveats: How much clinical and demographic metadata was included differed by source and by participant, and the metadata was provided uncurated.

The V and J segments used are TRBV11-3 and TRBJ1-1, and 10 bases in between align with TRBD1. The receptor was derived from a woman older than 75 with acute or convalescent COVID-19. Sequences were obtained from peripheral blood. The sequenced DNA is TGTGCCAGCAGCTTTCGACAGGGGGCCAGGGACACTGAAGCTTTCTTT. Its translation reads: CASSFRQGARDTEAFF. Full variable domain (CDR3 extended with the reference TRBV11-3 and TRBJ1-1 proteins): EAGVVQSPRYKIIEKKQPVAFWCNPISGHNTLYWYLQNLGQGPELLIRYENEEAVDDSQLPKDRFSAERLKGVDSTLKIQPAELGDSAVYLCASSFRQGARDTEAFFGQGTRLTVV.